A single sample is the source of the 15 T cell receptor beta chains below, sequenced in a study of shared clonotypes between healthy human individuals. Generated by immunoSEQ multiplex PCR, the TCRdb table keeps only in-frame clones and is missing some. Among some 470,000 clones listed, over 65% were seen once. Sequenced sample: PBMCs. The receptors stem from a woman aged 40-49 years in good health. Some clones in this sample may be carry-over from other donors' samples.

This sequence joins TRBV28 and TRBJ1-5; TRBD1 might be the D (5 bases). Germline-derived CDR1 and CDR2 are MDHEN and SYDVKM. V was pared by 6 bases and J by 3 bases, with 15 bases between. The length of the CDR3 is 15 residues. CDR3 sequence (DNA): TGTGCCAGCAGCTCCAGGGACGGATACAATCAGCCCCAGCATTTT. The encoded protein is CASSSRDGYNQPQHF.

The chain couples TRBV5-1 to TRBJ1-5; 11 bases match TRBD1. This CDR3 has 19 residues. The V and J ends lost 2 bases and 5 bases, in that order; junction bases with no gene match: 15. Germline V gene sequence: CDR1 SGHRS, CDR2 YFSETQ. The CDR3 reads CASSLFGTGGGSLHQPQHF. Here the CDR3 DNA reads TGCGCCAGCAGCTTATTTGGGACAGGGGGTGGATCTCTCCATCAGCCCCAGCATTTT.

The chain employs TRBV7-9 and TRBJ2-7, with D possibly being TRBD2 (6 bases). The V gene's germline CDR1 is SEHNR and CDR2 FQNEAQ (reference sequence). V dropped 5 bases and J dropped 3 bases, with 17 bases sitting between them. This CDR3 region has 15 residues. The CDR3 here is CASSPHPTGDYEQYF. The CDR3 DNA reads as TGTGCCAGCAGCCCGCATCCTACGGGGGACTACGAGCAGTACTTC.

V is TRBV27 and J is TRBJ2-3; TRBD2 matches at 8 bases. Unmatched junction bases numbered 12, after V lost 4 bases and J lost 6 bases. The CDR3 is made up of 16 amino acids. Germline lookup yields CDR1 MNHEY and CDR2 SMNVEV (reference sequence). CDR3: CASSSPRGGRRDTQYF. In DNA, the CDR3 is TGTGCCAGCAGTTCGCCGCGGGGCGGGAGGCGGGATACGCAGTATTTT.

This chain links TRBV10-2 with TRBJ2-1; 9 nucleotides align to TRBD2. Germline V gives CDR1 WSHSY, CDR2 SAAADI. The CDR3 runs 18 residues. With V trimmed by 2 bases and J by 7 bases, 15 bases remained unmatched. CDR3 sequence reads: CASSETKEWASGVNEQFF. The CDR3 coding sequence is TGCGCCAGCAGTGAGACGAAAGAGTGGGCTAGCGGGGTTAATGAGCAGTTCTTC.

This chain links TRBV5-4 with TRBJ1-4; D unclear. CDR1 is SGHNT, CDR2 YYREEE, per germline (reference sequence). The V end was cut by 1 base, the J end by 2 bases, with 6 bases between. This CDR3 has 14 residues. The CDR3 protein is CASSLPGTNEKLFF. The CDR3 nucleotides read TGTGCCAGCAGCTTGCCGGGGACTAATGAAAAACTGTTTTTT.

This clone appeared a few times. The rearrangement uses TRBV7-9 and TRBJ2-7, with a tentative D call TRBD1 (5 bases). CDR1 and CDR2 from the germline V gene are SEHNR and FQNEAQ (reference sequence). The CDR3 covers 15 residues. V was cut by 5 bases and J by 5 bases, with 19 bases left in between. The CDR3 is CASSPWGRVNNEQYF. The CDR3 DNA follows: TGTGCCAGCAGCCCCTGGGGCAGGGTTAATAACGAGCAGTACTTC.

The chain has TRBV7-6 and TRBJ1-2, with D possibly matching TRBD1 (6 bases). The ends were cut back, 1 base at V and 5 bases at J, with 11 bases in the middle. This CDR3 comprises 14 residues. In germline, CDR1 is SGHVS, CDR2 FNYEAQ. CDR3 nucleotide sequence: TGTGCCAGCAGCTTAGAGGCGACAGGATATGGCTACACCTTC. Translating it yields CASSLEATGYGYTF.

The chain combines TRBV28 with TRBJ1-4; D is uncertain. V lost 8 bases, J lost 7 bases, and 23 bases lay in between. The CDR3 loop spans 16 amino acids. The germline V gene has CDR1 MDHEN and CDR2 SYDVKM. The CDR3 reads CASRRVDFIGTEKLFF. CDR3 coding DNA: TGTGCCAGCCGGCGAGTAGATTTTATCGGAACTGAAAAACTGTTTTTT.

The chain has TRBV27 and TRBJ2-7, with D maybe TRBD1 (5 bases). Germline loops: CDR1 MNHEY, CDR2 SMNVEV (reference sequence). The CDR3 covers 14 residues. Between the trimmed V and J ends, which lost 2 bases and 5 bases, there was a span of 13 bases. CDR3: CASSLQGWIDEQYF. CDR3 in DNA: TGTGCCAGCAGTTTACAGGGTTGGATTGACGAGCAGTACTTC.

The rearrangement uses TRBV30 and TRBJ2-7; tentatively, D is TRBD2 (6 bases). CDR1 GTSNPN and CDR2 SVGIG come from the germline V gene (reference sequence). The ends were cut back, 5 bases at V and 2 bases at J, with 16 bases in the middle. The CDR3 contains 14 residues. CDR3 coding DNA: TGTGCCTGGGGTGCCTCAGCGGGTCCCTACGAGCAGTACTTC. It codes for CAWGASAGPYEQYF.

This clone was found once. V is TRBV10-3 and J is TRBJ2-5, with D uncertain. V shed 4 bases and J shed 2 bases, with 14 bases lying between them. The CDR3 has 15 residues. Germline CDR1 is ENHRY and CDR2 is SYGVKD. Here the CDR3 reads CAISGRSGSQETQYF. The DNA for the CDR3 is TGTGCCATCAGTGGACGGAGTGGCAGTCAAGAGACCCAGTACTTC.

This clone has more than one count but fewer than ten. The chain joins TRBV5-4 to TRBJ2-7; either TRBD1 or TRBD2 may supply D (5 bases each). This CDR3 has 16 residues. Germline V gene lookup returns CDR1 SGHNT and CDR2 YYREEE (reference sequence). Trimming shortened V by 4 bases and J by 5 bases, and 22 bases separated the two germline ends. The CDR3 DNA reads TGTGCCAGCAGCCAAGACGAGGGGCAGGGCGTCGACGAGCAGTACTTC. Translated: CASSQDEGQGVDEQYF. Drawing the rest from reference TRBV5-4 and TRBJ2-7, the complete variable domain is ETGVTQSPTHLIKTRGQQVTLRCSSQSGHNTVSWYQQALGQGPQFIFQYYREEENGRGNFPPRFSGLQFPNYSSELNVNALELDDSALYLCASSQDEGQGVDEQYFGPGTRLTVT.

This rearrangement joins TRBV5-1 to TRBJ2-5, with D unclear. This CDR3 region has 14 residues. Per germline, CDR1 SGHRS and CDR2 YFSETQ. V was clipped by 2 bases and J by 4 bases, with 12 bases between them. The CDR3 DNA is TGCGCCAGCAGCTTTGGTGGGGTGGGAGAGACCCAGTACTTC. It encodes CASSFGGVGETQYF.

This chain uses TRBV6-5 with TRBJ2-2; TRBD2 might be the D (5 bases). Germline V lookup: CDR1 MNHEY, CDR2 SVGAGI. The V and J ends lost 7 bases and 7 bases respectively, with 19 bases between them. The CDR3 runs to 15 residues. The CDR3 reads CASTIGLARIGELFF. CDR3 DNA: TGTGCCAGCACCATAGGGTTAGCGCGGATCGGGGAGCTGTTTTTT.